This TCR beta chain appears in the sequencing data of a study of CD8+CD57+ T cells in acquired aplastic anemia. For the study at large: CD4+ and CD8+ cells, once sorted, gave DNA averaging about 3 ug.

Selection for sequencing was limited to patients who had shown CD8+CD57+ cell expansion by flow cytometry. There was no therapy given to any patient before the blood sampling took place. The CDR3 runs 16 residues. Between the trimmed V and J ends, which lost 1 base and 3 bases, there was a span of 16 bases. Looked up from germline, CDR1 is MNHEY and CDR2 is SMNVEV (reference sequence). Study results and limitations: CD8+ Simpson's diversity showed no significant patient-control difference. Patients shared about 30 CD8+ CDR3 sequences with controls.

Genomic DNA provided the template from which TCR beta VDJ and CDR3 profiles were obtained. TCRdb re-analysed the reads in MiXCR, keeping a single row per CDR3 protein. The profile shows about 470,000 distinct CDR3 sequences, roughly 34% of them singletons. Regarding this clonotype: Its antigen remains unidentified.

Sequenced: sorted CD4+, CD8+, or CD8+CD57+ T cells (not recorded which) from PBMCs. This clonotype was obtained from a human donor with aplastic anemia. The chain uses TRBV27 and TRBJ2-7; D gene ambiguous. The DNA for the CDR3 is TGTGCCAGCAGTTTATACGGCCGTCAGGCGTTCTACGAGCAGTACTTC. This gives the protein CASSLYGRQAFYEQYF.